This passage covers 12 T cell receptor beta chains from one sample sequenced in a study of T cells in Graves' hyperthyroidism and ophthalmopathy. Amplified TCR beta CDR3 regions derived from RNA transcripts. The HTBI primer set served for first-round RT-PCR of the TCR CDR3. MiXCR, run by TCRdb on the multiplex PCR reads, gives a single entry per CDR3 protein. The table lists 640,000 or so distinct CDR3 sequences, 13% to 15% of them singletons. Sequencing was performed on blood. The receptors were sampled from a young woman with Graves' ophthalmopathy.

This clonotype was recorded at least ten times. The CDR3 DNA reads as TGTGCCACCAGCACTGAGGTCTATGGCTACACCTTC. It specifies CATSTEVYGYTF. V is TRBV15 and J is TRBJ1-2; the D is unclear. The length of the CDR3 is 12 residues. Germline CDR1 reads LNHNV; CDR2 reads YYDKDF (reference sequence). V shed 4 bases and J shed 4 bases, with 7 bases lying between them.

This clonotype was detected ten times or more. In DNA, the CDR3 is TGTGCCATCAGTGCCAACAGTAACACTGAAGCTTTCTTT. Amino acids: CAISANSNTEAFF. This sequence joins TRBV10-3 and TRBJ1-1; no firm D call. This CDR3 has 13 residues. CDR1 and CDR2 from the germline V gene are ENHRY and SYGVKD. V was pared by 4 bases and J by 2 bases, with 8 bases between.

This sequence joins TRBV28 and TRBJ1-1; 10 nucleotides line up with TRBD1. With V trimmed by 4 bases and J by 4 bases, 9 bases remained unmatched. CDR3 length equals 16 residues. CDR1 is MDHEN, CDR2 SYDVKM, per germline. CDR3 sequence: CASSSTGTGDGTEAFF. CDR3 DNA sequence: TGTGCCAGCAGTTCTACCGGGACAGGGGATGGCACTGAAGCTTTCTTT.

This clonotype was seen more than once but under ten times. The chain recombines TRBV6-5 with TRBJ1-2; perhaps TRBD1 as D (5 bases). The V and J ends lost 0 bases and 8 bases respectively, with 16 bases between them. This CDR3 contains 15 residues. Germline assignment: CDR1 MNHEY and CDR2 SVGAGI. In DNA, the CDR3 is TGTGCCAGCAGTTACTCGGGTTGGGCAGGGATGGGCTACACCTTC. Residues: CASSYSGWAGMGYTF.

This clonotype has just one count. The V gene is TRBV2, the J gene TRBJ1-6; the match to TRBD1 covers 10 bases. CDR1 and CDR2 (germline): SNHLY, FYNNEI. V shed 4 bases, J shed 8 bases, and the junction held 11 bases outside the gene matches. The CDR3 is made up of 17 amino acids. CDR3: CASSARESGTGDSPLHF. The CDR3 nucleotides are TGTGCCAGCAGTGCCCGAGAATCCGGGACAGGGGATTCACCCCTCCACTTT.

This clonotype showed up many times. The rearrangement links TRBV6-2 or TRBV6-3 to TRBJ2-5; 10 nucleotides align to TRBD2. Germline CDR1 is MNHEY and CDR2 is SVGEGT. Trimming cost V 0 bases and J 2 bases; bases outside gene matches: 9. This CDR3 contains 18 residues. In DNA, the CDR3 is TGTGCCAGCAGTTACTCGTTCTCTAGCGGGGGATTACAAGAGACCCAGTACTTC. This sequence encodes CASSYSFSSGGLQETQYF.

This rearrangement joins TRBV7-9 to TRBJ2-3; 16 bases fit TRBD2. The CDR3 consists of 16 residues. Germline V gene sequence: CDR1 SEHNR, CDR2 FQNEAQ (reference sequence). V shed 5 bases, J shed 9 bases, and the junction held 8 bases outside the gene matches. The CDR3 bases are TGTGCCAGCAGCCCTCCCCGGGGACTAGCGGGAGGGACGCAGTATTTT. This translates into CASSPPRGLAGGTQYF.

This clonotype was detected a few times. This clone may be a read error of a much larger clone one base away. The V and J genes are TRBV3-1 and TRBJ2-7; D not resolved. With 3 bases removed from V and 1 base from J, the gap between germline ends came to 4 bases. The CDR3 length is 12 residues. Germline V gene sequence: CDR1 LGHDT, CDR2 YNNKEL (reference sequence). For the CDR3, the DNA is TGTGCCAGCAGCCAGGAATCCTACGAGCAGTACTTC. Translation: CASSQESYEQYF.

This clonotype has a count of ten or more. The genes are TRBV28 and TRBJ2-7; 11 bases are a match to TRBD2. Germline V gives CDR1 MDHEN, CDR2 SYDVKM. The CDR3 runs 15 residues. Trimming cost V 6 bases and J 0 bases; bases outside gene matches: 4. The CDR3 loop reads CASRTGLAVSYEQYF. CDR3 in DNA: TGTGCCAGCAGAACGGGACTAGCGGTCTCCTACGAGCAGTACTTC.

This clonotype has ten or more counts. The chain couples TRBV20-1 to TRBJ2-3; 12 nucleotides match TRBD2. The CDR3 consists of 18 residues. After removal of 1 base from V and 3 bases from J, the junction contained 11 bases not matched to a gene. CDR1 DFQATT and CDR2 SNEGSKA come from the germline V gene (reference sequence). CDR3 in DNA: TGCAGTGCTAGAGGGCTAGCGGGAGGGCCTACATTGACAGATACGCAGTATTTT. The encoded protein is CSARGLAGGPTLTDTQYF.

The table lists this clonotype with many counts. This chain links TRBV12-3 or TRBV12-4 with TRBJ2-7, with 14 bases lining up with TRBD2. The V and J ends lost 5 bases and 7 bases, in that order; junction bases with no gene match: 16. This CDR3 has 18 residues. CDR3 nucleotides: TGTGCCAGCAGTCCGCCGACTAGCGGGAGGGCATCACTCGGGGAGCAGTACTTC. Its protein product is CASSPPTSGRASLGEQYF.

The chain combines TRBV6-1 with TRBJ1-2, with TRBD1 as a possible D gene (5 bases). CDR3 size: 15 residues. V gave up 1 base and J gave up 0 bases, with 9 bases separating them. Germline assignment: CDR1 MNHNS and CDR2 SASEGT. CDR3 sequence: CASSEVRGANYGYTF. Written as DNA, the CDR3 is TGTGCCAGCAGTGAAGTAAGGGGAGCTAACTATGGCTACACCTTC.